This TCR beta chain came from a study of cytomegalovirus exposure and HLA in healthy donors. Trimming shortened V by 7 bases and J by 0 bases, and 7 bases separated the two germline ends. The CDR3 is 13 amino acids. The germline CDR1 and CDR2 sequences are MDHEN and SYDVKM. Profiling relied on immunoSEQ multiplex PCR, and the TCRdb table lists in-frame clones only, not all of them. The data contain approximately 160,000 clones, about 96% of them singletons. The source is a woman younger than 30 in good health and CMV-seronegative. The material sequenced was PBMCs. V is TRBV28 and J is TRBJ1-5; weak D call: TRBD1 (5 bases). The CDR3 nucleotides are TGTGCCAGCAATCAGGGTAGCAATCAGCCCCAGCATTTT. It is translated as CASNQGSNQPQHF.